This passage covers 13 T cell receptor beta chains from one sample sequenced in a study of OX40 agonist ivuxolimab in advanced cancers. Assay used: immunoSEQ multiplex PCR; TCRdb lists only in-frame clones, some missing. Here the sample spans approximately 22,000 clones, 85% to 90% being singletons. This specimen consisted of CD4+ or CD8+ T cells sorted from blood, obtained in a trial of the OX40 agonist ivuxolimab. Receptor source: an adult with an advanced solid tumor such as melanoma, head and neck, liver or kidney cancer.

The V and J genes are TRBV7-9 and TRBJ2-1; 10 bases match TRBD2. J gave up 5 bases and V 8 bases, and 6 bases lay outside the gene matches. Germline-derived CDR1 and CDR2 are SEHNR and FQNEAQ (reference sequence). The CDR3 runs to 14 residues. The CDR3 loop is CASLGLAGDNEQFF. The CDR3 nucleotides are TGTGCCAGCTTGGGGCTAGCGGGGGACAATGAGCAGTTCTTC.

The rearrangement joins TRBV7-7 to TRBJ2-7; tentative D call: TRBD1 (7 bases). The CDR3 consists of 15 residues. Germline CDR1 SSHAT, CDR2 FNYEAQ (reference sequence). Trimming removed 5 bases at V and 2 bases at J, with 16 bases between. CDR3 sequence reads: CASSRGTDRTYEQYF. CDR3 sequence (DNA): TGTGCCAGCAGCCGCGGGACAGATCGCACCTACGAGCAGTACTTC.

CDR3: CASSPSGAWYGYTF. For the CDR3, the DNA is TGTGCCAGCAGTCCTAGCGGGGCTTGGTATGGCTACACCTTC. The chain combines TRBV27 with TRBJ1-2, with D perhaps TRBD1 (5 bases). The CDR3 contains 14 residues. Germline values: CDR1 MNHEY, CDR2 SMNVEV (reference sequence). V lost 5 bases to trimming and J lost 5 bases, with 15 bases between them.

The chain carries TRBV19 and TRBJ1-2, with D unresolved. Looked up from germline, CDR1 is LNHDA and CDR2 is SQIVND (reference sequence). V shed 5 bases and J shed 0 bases, with 13 bases lying between them. This CDR3 is built from 15 residues. The CDR3 loop is CASSREAEPNYGYTF. CDR3 DNA: TGTGCCAGTAGTCGGGAGGCGGAGCCTAACTATGGCTACACCTTC.

The chain employs TRBV27 and TRBJ2-1, with 7 bases fitting TRBD2. The V gene's germline CDR1 is MNHEY and CDR2 SMNVEV (reference sequence). Unmatched junction bases numbered 2, after V lost 0 bases and J lost 6 bases. This CDR3 is 14 amino acids long. CDR3 DNA: TGTGCCAGCAGTTTATCTGGGGGGGTCAATGAGCAGTTCTTC. Its translation is CASSLSGGVNEQFF.

CDR3 region: CASSLVGQGRSTDTQYF. The CDR3 nucleotides read TGTGCCAGCAGCTTAGTCGGACAGGGGAGGAGCACAGATACGCAGTATTTT. This chain connects TRBV7-6 to TRBJ2-3, with 9 positions matching TRBD1. Germline CDR1 reads SGHVS; CDR2 reads FNYEAQ. With V trimmed by 1 base and J by 0 bases, 5 bases remained unmatched. The CDR3 sequence is 17 residues long.

This chain links TRBV28 with TRBJ1-1, with D unresolved. There are 16 residues in the CDR3. V was shortened by 5 bases and J by 0 bases, with 16 bases between the two germline ends. CDR1 and CDR2 (germline): MDHEN, SYDVKM. CDR3 protein: CASSLLALAMNTEAFF. The CDR3, as DNA: TGTGCCAGCAGTCTCCTTGCTCTAGCTATGAACACTGAAGCTTTCTTT.

The chain carries TRBV11-2 and TRBJ1-2; the match to TRBD1 covers 7 bases. The CDR3 extends over 14 amino acids. V gave up 5 bases and J gave up 4 bases; unmatched junction bases: 7. Germline V gene lookup returns CDR1 SGHAT and CDR2 FQNNGV. Here the CDR3 DNA reads TGTGCCAGCAGCGCCGACAGGGCTGGCTATGGCTACACCTTC. Its protein is CASSADRAGYGYTF.

The V and J genes are TRBV7-9 and TRBJ1-4, with D uncertain. Trimming removed 0 bases at V and 1 base at J, with 6 bases between. This CDR3 is 15 amino acids long. Germline assignment: CDR1 SEHNR and CDR2 FQNEAQ (reference sequence). CDR3 DNA: TGTGCCAGCAGCTTAGCACGCGGAACTAATGAAAAACTGTTTTTT. Translation: CASSLARGTNEKLFF.

The rearrangement links TRBV7-6 to TRBJ1-3; no firm D call. Per the germline V gene, CDR1 is SGHVS and CDR2 is FNYEAQ. Trimming left V 4 bases short and J 1 base short, with 14 bases between. The CDR3 spans 16 residues. The CDR3 DNA is TGTGCCAGCAGCTCCACTGTGGAAGGTTCTGGAAACACCATATATTTT. It translates to CASSSTVEGSGNTIYF.

This chain's CDR3 is CASSHPGGAYEQYF. The CDR3 DNA is TGTGCCAGCAGCCACCCGGGGGGGGCGTACGAGCAGTACTTC. The chain joins TRBV9 to TRBJ2-7, with 8 bases fitting TRBD2. Trimming cost V 4 bases and J 4 bases; bases outside gene matches: 7. Germline V gene lookup returns CDR1 SGDLS and CDR2 YYNGEE. This CDR3 region has 14 residues.

The chain is built from TRBV6-5 and TRBJ1-1; no clear D. The germline gives CDR1 MNHEY, CDR2 SVGAGI. The length of the CDR3 is 14 residues. Between the trimmed V and J ends, which lost 5 bases and 1 base, there was a span of 11 bases. The CDR3 region has the DNA TGTGCCAGCAGTGGAATCTCAGGGAACACTGAAGCTTTCTTT. Encoded protein: CASSGISGNTEAFF.

The chain joins TRBV7-7 to TRBJ2-2; tentatively, D is TRBD1 (6 bases). The V and J ends lost 5 bases and 6 bases respectively, with 13 bases between them. Germline loops: CDR1 SSHAT, CDR2 FNYEAQ (reference sequence). CDR3 length equals 14 residues. For the CDR3, the DNA is TGTGCCAGCAGCCCCCGGACAGAGGCCGGGGAGCTGTTTTTT. Translation: CASSPRTEAGELFF.